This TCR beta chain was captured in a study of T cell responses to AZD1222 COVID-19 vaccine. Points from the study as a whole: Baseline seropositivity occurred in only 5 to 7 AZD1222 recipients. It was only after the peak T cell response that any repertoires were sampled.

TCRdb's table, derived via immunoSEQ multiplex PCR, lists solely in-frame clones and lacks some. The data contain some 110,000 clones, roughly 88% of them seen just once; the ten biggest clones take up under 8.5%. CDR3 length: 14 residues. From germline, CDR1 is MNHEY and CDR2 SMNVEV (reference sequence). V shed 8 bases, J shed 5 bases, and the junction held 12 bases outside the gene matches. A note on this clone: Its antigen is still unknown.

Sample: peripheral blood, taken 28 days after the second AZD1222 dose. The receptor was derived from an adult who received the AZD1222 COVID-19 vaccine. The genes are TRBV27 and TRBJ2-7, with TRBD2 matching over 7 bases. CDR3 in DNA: TGTGCCAGCCGGGAGGAGGGTCAAGTGCACGAGCAGTACTTC. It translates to CASREEGQVHEQYF.